These 8 T cell receptor beta chains share one sample of origin, sequenced in a study of blood T cell repertoires in COVID-19. Some clones are missing from TCRdb's copy, which holds only in-frame ones; the method was immunoSEQ multiplex PCR. Of roughly 200,000 clones listed, around 80% are singletons. Sequenced sample: peripheral blood. The receptors were gathered from a woman between 40 and 50 years old with COVID-19, enrolled during active disease.

The chain carries TRBV28 and TRBJ2-2; 9 bases map to TRBD1. V dropped 7 bases and J dropped 4; count of bases not matched to a gene: 7. CDR1 and CDR2 from the germline V gene are MDHEN and SYDVKM. The CDR3 has 15 residues. The CDR3 DNA follows: TGTGCCAGCACGTCGACAGGGGGAATCACCGGGGAGCTGTTTTTT. Protein product: CASTSTGGITGELFF.

The chain joins TRBV6-5 to TRBJ1-6; D is possibly TRBD1 (6 bases). This CDR3 has 14 residues. In germline, CDR1 is MNHEY, CDR2 SVGAGI. The V and J ends lost 7 bases and 7 bases respectively, with 14 bases between them. CDR3 sequence: CASKPGARNSPLHF. The CDR3 coding sequence is TGTGCCAGCAAACCAGGGGCCAGAAATTCACCCCTCCACTTT.

This clone appeared once. The J gene is TRBJ2-5, the V gene TRBV5-1, with TRBD1 matching over 8 bases. Per germline, CDR1 SGHRS and CDR2 YFSETQ. The CDR3 spans 13 residues. J lost 4 bases, V lost 3 bases, and 2 bases had no gene match. CDR3 in amino acids: CASSSQGAETQYF. CDR3 nucleotide sequence: TGCGCCAGCAGCTCCCAGGGGGCAGAGACCCAGTACTTC.

The V gene is TRBV28, the J gene TRBJ1-5, with TRBD1 as a possible D gene (6 bases). CDR1 MDHEN and CDR2 SYDVKM come from the germline V gene. The CDR3 runs to 15 residues. Trimming pared 6 bases from V and 4 bases from J, leaving 16 bases between. CDR3 protein: CASRLPLTGNQPQHF. CDR3 in DNA: TGTGCCAGCAGGCTCCCCCTAACAGGGAATCAGCCCCAGCATTTT. The entire variable domain, with the rest obtained from reference TRBV28 and TRBJ1-5, is as follows: DVKVTQSSRYLVKRTGEKVFLECVQDMDHENMFWYRQDPGLGLRLIYFSYDVKMKEKGDIPEGYSVSREKKERFSLILESASTNQTSMYLCASRLPLTGNQPQHFGDGTRLSIL.

V usage is TRBV6-9 and J usage is TRBJ2-5, with D perhaps TRBD1 (6 bases). Trimming removed 0 bases from V and 4 bases from J, with 9 bases in between. The germline V gene encodes CDR1 MNHGY and CDR2 SVAAGI. The CDR3 loop spans 14 amino acids. This chain's CDR3 is CASSYSTGRETQYF. CDR3 DNA: TGTGCCAGCAGTTATTCGACAGGTCGAGAGACCCAGTACTTC.

This chain uses TRBV7-2 with TRBJ2-3, with 11 positions matching TRBD2. Germline trimming cut 4 bases from V and 4 bases from J; bases unmatched to any gene: 10. The CDR3 covers 17 residues. Germline V gene lookup returns CDR1 SGHTA and CDR2 FQGNSA. The CDR3 nucleotides read TGTGCCAGCAGCTACAGGACTAGCGGGCGGGGGCCAGATACGCAGTATTTT. It translates to CASSYRTSGRGPDTQYF.

This chain joins TRBV6-4 and TRBJ2-2; maybe TRBD1 (6 bases). The CDR3 is made up of 13 amino acids. Trimming pared 6 bases from V and 1 base from J, leaving 6 bases between. CDR1 MRHNA and CDR2 SNTAGT come from the germline V gene. The CDR3 nucleotides read TGTGCCAGCAGGACAGGGAACACCGGGGAGCTGTTTTTT. This gives the protein CASRTGNTGELFF.

The chain has TRBV5-4 and TRBJ1-4, with a weak D call TRBD1 (6 bases). CDR1 is SGHNT, CDR2 YYREEE, per germline (reference sequence). Trimming took off 1 base at V and 1 base at J, with 11 bases between the two ends. The CDR3 loop spans 16 amino acids. This CDR3 is CASSLNPRGTNEKLFF. CDR3 DNA sequence: TGTGCCAGCAGCTTGAATCCCAGGGGAACTAATGAAAAACTGTTTTTT.